One and the same sample provided the 21 T cell receptor beta chains below, sequenced in a study of PD-1 blockade in classical Hodgkin lymphoma. TCRdb's table, derived via immunoSEQ multiplex PCR, lists solely in-frame clones and lacks some. The table includes approximately 25,000 clones, about four fifths detected once. Every patient had relapsed following autologous stem cell transplantation, and cohorts differed in brentuximab vedotin exposure. This sample comprised peripheral blood mononuclear cells (PBMCs), obtained before the second cycle of nivolumab. These TCRs come from a human donor with classical Hodgkin lymphoma.

The chain uses TRBV11-2 and TRBJ2-1, with 8 bases that match TRBD2. The length of the CDR3 is 19 residues. Per germline, CDR1 SGHAT and CDR2 FQNNGV. The ends lost 1 base at V and 2 bases at J; junction bases unmatched: 13. The CDR3 loop is CASSLGGLVTGGPYNEQFF. Written as DNA, the CDR3 is TGTGCCAGCAGCTTAGGGGGGCTGGTAACGGGAGGGCCCTACAATGAGCAGTTCTTC. The full variable domain, its missing parts supplied by reference TRBV11-2 and TRBJ2-1, is EAGVAQSPRYKIIEKRQSVAFWCNPISGHATLYWYQQILGQGPKLLIQFQNNGVVDDSQLPKDRFSAERLKGVDSTLKIQPAKLEDSAVYLCASSLGGLVTGGPYNEQFFGPGTRLTVL.

This chain joins TRBV2 and TRBJ2-1; 7 positions match TRBD2. V lost 6 bases to trimming and J lost 2 bases; unmatched junction nucleotides: 10. Germline CDR1 reads SNHLY; CDR2 reads FYNNEI. The CDR3 sequence is 16 residues long. DNA of the CDR3: TGTGCCAGCAGGGGCGGACTAGGACAAACCTACAATGAGCAGTTCTTC. As protein: CASRGGLGQTYNEQFF. The variable domain in full, completed from reference TRBV2 and TRBJ2-1, reads EPEVTQTPSHQVTQMGQEVILRCVPISNHLYFYWYRQILGQKVEFLVSFYNNEISEKSEIFDDQFSVERPDGSNFTLKIRSTKLEDSAMYFCASRGGLGQTYNEQFFGPGTRLTVL.

This clone has a single count. V and J are TRBV2 and TRBJ2-7; TRBD1 aligns across 8 bases. From germline, CDR1 is SNHLY and CDR2 FYNNEI. This CDR3 has 14 amino acids. Unmatched junction bases numbered 2, after V lost 4 bases and J lost 0 bases. CDR3 nucleotide sequence: TGTGCCAGCAGTGGAACAGGGGGCTCCTACGAGCAGTACTTC. Translated: CASSGTGGSYEQYF.

The chain combines TRBV15 with TRBJ1-4, with D possibly matching TRBD1 (5 bases). This CDR3 is built from 12 residues. V was cut by 4 bases and J by 10 bases, with 10 bases left in between. The germline V gene has CDR1 LNHNV and CDR2 YYDKDF (reference sequence). The chain's CDR3 is CATSTLDTKLFF. Here the CDR3 DNA reads TGTGCCACCAGCACTTTGGACACAAAACTGTTTTTT.

The genes are TRBV9 and TRBJ2-5, with TRBD2 matching 7 bases. V shed 0 bases, J shed 4 bases, and the junction held 9 bases outside the gene matches. The CDR3 sequence is 16 residues long. The V gene's germline CDR1 is SGDLS and CDR2 YYNGEE. CDR3 residues: CASSVVGGSGAETQYF. The CDR3 DNA reads TGTGCCAGCAGCGTAGTAGGTGGGAGCGGGGCAGAGACCCAGTACTTC.

The DNA of the CDR3 is TGCGCCAGCAGCCCTGGACAGGACACTGAAGCTTTCTTT. Translating it yields CASSPGQDTEAFF. The J gene is TRBJ1-1, the V gene TRBV5-1, with TRBD1 matching over 7 bases. This CDR3 contains 13 residues. From germline, CDR1 is SGHRS and CDR2 YFSETQ. The ends lost 4 bases at V and 3 bases at J; junction bases unmatched: 3.

The V gene is TRBV18, the J gene TRBJ2-1; D gene ambiguous. The CDR3 totals 14 residues. V was cut by 6 bases and J by 2 bases, with 11 bases left in between. Germline CDR1 KGHSH, CDR2 LQKENI. CDR3 bases: TGTGCCAGCTCCCGGATGAGGCCCTACAATGAGCAGTTCTTC. It yields the protein CASSRMRPYNEQFF. The whole variable domain, remainder taken from reference TRBV18 and TRBJ2-1, is NAGVMQNPRHLVRRRGQEARLRCSPMKGHSHVYWYRQLPEEGLKFMVYLQKENIIDESGMPKERFSAEFPKEGPSILRIQQVVRGDSAAYFCASSRMRPYNEQFFGPGTRLTVL.

The chain uses TRBV5-6 and TRBJ2-5; 11 nucleotides align to TRBD2. The J segment lost 5 bases and the V segment lost 3 bases, leaving 9 bases of the junction unmatched. The CDR3 length is 16 residues. Germline V gene sequence: CDR1 SGHDT, CDR2 YYEEEE. The CDR3 sequence is CASSWGLAAKGETQYF. CDR3 DNA sequence: TGTGCCAGCAGCTGGGGACTAGCGGCTAAGGGGGAGACCCAGTACTTC.

The CDR3 is CASSPGGLIAPYEQYF. The CDR3 DNA follows: TGTGCCAGCAGCCCCGGTGGCCTTATCGCTCCCTACGAGCAGTACTTC. The V and J genes are TRBV28 and TRBJ2-7, with no clear D. Germline V lookup: CDR1 MDHEN, CDR2 SYDVKM. V was shortened by 6 bases and J by 2 bases, with 20 bases between the two germline ends. The CDR3 consists of 16 residues. The whole variable domain, remainder taken from reference TRBV28 and TRBJ2-7, is DVKVTQSSRYLVKRTGEKVFLECVQDMDHENMFWYRQDPGLGLRLIYFSYDVKMKEKGDIPEGYSVSREKKERFSLILESASTNQTSMYLCASSPGGLIAPYEQYFGPGTRLTVT.

The rearrangement links TRBV7-3 to TRBJ2-1; 9 nucleotides line up with TRBD2. J gave up 0 bases and V 8 bases, and 5 bases lay outside the gene matches. The CDR3 sequence is 15 residues long. The germline gives CDR1 SGHTA, CDR2 FQGTGA. DNA of the CDR3: TGTGCCAGCGGACTTAGCGGGAGCTCCTACAATGAGCAGTTCTTC. This encodes CASGLSGSSYNEQFF.

A few counts support this clone. V is TRBV14 and J is TRBJ1-2; D not certain. V lost 3 bases and J 5 bases, leaving 10 bases between the germline ends. Germline CDR1 and CDR2: SGHDN and FVKESK. This CDR3 region has 13 residues. For the CDR3, the DNA is TGTGCCAGCAGCCATGCCATTTTGTATGGCTACACCTTC. Residues: CASSHAILYGYTF. Variable domain in full (rest from reference TRBV14 and TRBJ1-2): EAGVTQFPSHSVIEKGQTVTLRCDPISGHDNLYWYRRVMGKEIKFLLHFVKESKQDESGMPNNRFLAERTGGTYSTLKVQPAELEDSGVYFCASSHAILYGYTFGSGTRLTVV.

The chain combines TRBV28 with TRBJ1-2; D ambiguous. CDR1 MDHEN and CDR2 SYDVKM come from the germline V gene. The V end lost 5 bases, the J end lost 4 bases, and 11 bases lay between the germline ends. CDR3 size: 13 residues. The chain's CDR3 is CASSAPGRYGYTF. The CDR3, as DNA: TGTGCCAGCAGTGCCCCCGGCCGCTATGGCTACACCTTC.

This clone was counted between two and nine times. The V gene is TRBV6-6, the J gene TRBJ1-2; 10 positions match TRBD1. The germline CDR1 and CDR2 sequences are MNHNY and SVGAGI (reference sequence). The CDR3 consists of 15 residues. Unmatched junction bases numbered 6, after V lost 2 bases and J lost 6 bases. CDR3 sequence: CASSYGQGVKDGYTF. In nucleotides, the CDR3 is TGTGCCAGCAGTTACGGACAGGGGGTTAAAGATGGCTACACCTTC.

The rearrangement joins TRBV2 to TRBJ1-3; D remains unclear. CDR1 is SNHLY and CDR2 is FYNNEI in the germline V gene. V lost 1 base, J lost 0 bases, and 4 bases lay in between. The CDR3 extends over 14 amino acids. CDR3 region: CASSEGGSGNTIYF. CDR3 nucleotide sequence: TGTGCCAGCAGTGAAGGTGGCTCTGGAAACACCATATATTTT.

The chain links TRBV9 to TRBJ2-1; 15 bases are a match to TRBD2. V was pared by 4 bases and J by 2 bases, with 13 bases of the junction left unmatched. The CDR3 is made up of 20 amino acids. The V gene's germline CDR1 is SGDLS and CDR2 YYNGEE. The CDR3 protein is CASSPRRGTSGRTAYNEQFF. The CDR3 DNA reads as TGTGCCAGCAGCCCCCGAAGGGGGACTAGCGGGAGGACGGCCTACAATGAGCAGTTCTTC.

This chain connects TRBV30 to TRBJ2-2; 10 positions match TRBD1. Germline V gene lookup returns CDR1 GTSNPN and CDR2 SVGIG (reference sequence). The V segment lost 4 bases and the J segment 6 bases; nucleotides outside the gene matches: 2. This CDR3 comprises 13 residues. The CDR3 DNA sequence: TGTGCCTGGACGGGACAGGGGCCCGGGGAGCTGTTTTTT. It encodes CAWTGQGPGELFF.

This clone came up once. The chain carries TRBV10-3 and TRBJ2-2, with D tentatively TRBD1 (5 bases). In germline, CDR1 is ENHRY, CDR2 SYGVKD. V shed 8 bases and J shed 1 base, with 11 bases lying between them. This CDR3 has 14 residues. The CDR3 reads CAIYDSRNTGELFF. The CDR3 DNA reads as TGTGCCATCTACGACAGCCGGAACACCGGGGAGCTGTTTTTT.

This clone came up once. The chain couples TRBV7-9 to TRBJ1-2; D remains unclear. From germline, CDR1 is SEHNR and CDR2 FQNEAQ (reference sequence). The CDR3 spans 13 residues. V dropped 4 bases and J dropped 2 bases, with 8 bases sitting between them. The chain's CDR3 is CASSYDRNYGYTF. The CDR3 coding sequence is TGTGCCAGCAGCTACGACCGGAACTATGGCTACACCTTC. Together with reference TRBV7-9 and TRBJ1-2, the CDR3 gives the full variable domain: DTGVSQNPRHKITKRGQNVTFRCDPISEHNRLYWYRQTLGQGPEFLTYFQNEAQLEKSRLLSDRFSAERPKGSFSTLEIQRTEQGDSAMYLCASSYDRNYGYTFGSGTRLTVV.

CDR3 amino acids: CASSLQGSNQPQHF. CDR3 sequence (DNA): TGTGCCAGCAGCTTACAGGGTTCCAATCAGCCCCAGCATTTT. This chain links TRBV5-6 with TRBJ1-5; possible D gene TRBD1, 6 bases. Germline CDR1 is SGHDT and CDR2 is YYEEEE. The CDR3 length is 14 residues. V was pared by 2 bases and J by 3 bases, with 9 bases between.

The genes are TRBV5-4 and TRBJ2-5, with a weak D call TRBD1 (7 bases). CDR1 and CDR2 (germline): SGHNT, YYREEE (reference sequence). Trimming left V 3 bases short and J 2 bases short, with 14 bases between. This CDR3 comprises 15 residues. CDR3 sequence: CASSSGGTVQETQYF. The CDR3 nucleotides read TGTGCCAGCAGCTCAGGAGGGACAGTTCAAGAGACCCAGTACTTC. The entire variable domain, with the rest obtained from reference TRBV5-4 and TRBJ2-5, is as follows: ETGVTQSPTHLIKTRGQQVTLRCSSQSGHNTVSWYQQALGQGPQFIFQYYREEENGRGNFPPRFSGLQFPNYSSELNVNALELDDSALYLCASSSGGTVQETQYFGPGTRLLVL.

The chain employs TRBV6-1 and TRBJ1-2; D remains ambiguous. This CDR3 region has 14 residues. Germline lookup yields CDR1 MNHNS and CDR2 SASEGT. Between the trimmed V and J ends, which lost 2 bases and 4 bases, there was a span of 11 bases. The CDR3 loop reads CASSENPTPYGYTF. The CDR3 nucleotides read TGTGCCAGCAGTGAAAACCCGACGCCCTATGGCTACACCTTC.